These T cell receptor beta chains were read from a single sample in a study of blood T cell repertoires in COVID-19. Using immunoSEQ multiplex PCR, the repertoire was profiled, and TCRdb retains in-frame clones only, with some absent. The sample includes around 80,000 clones, roughly 88% of them seen just once. Sequencing was done on a sample of peripheral blood. The receptors were gathered from a woman aged 80 or older with acute or convalescent COVID-19. CDR3s include the opening cysteine and the closing phenylalanine or tryptophan. The D gene is left open where the match is weak. A row's size may be missing; if present it is once, few, many or a size class.

j_call v_call d_call clone_size cdr3_aa cdr3_nt
TRBJ2-3 TRBV6-5 - - CASSLFSGYTDTQYF TGTGCCAGCAGCTTATTTAGCGGATACACAGATACGCAGTATTTT
TRBJ2-2 TRBV6-6 - few CASSYEGADTGELFF TGTGCCAGCAGTTACGAAGGGGCCGACACCGGGGAGCTGTTTTTT
TRBJ2-1 TRBV4-2 TRBD2 - CASSQARGGEYNEQFF TGTGCCAGCAGCCAAGCCCGGGGGGGGGAGTACAATGAGCAGTTCTTC
TRBJ2-3 TRBV9 TRBD1 - CASSVGGGQGSTDTQYF TGTGCCAGCAGCGTAGGGGGAGGACAGGGAAGCACAGATACGCAGTATTTT
TRBJ1-2 TRBV12-3/TRBV12-4 TRBD1 - CASSPDRGLGYTF TGTGCCAGCAGTCCGGACAGGGGGCTCGGCTACACCTTC
TRBJ1-2 TRBV6-5 - - CASRPTGLNYGYTF TGTGCCAGCAGACCTACAGGGCTAAACTATGGCTACACCTTC
TRBJ2-1 TRBV10-1 - - CASSESRTRQFF TGCGCCAGCAGTGAGTCCAGGACAAGGCAGTTCTTC
TRBJ1-4 TRBV3-1/TRBV3-2 - - CASSTPGGSEKLFF TGTGCCAGCAGCACTCCAGGCGGGTCTGAAAAACTGTTTTTT
TRBJ1-2 TRBV2 TRBD1 - CASRATGGADYGYTF TGTGCCAGCAGAGCAACAGGGGGCGCGGACTATGGCTACACCTTC
TRBJ2-2 TRBV12-5 TRBD1 - CASGGTGTGELFF TGTGCTAGTGGTGGGACAGGGACCGGGGAGCTGTTTTTT
TRBJ1-5 TRBV18 - - CASSTGSSNQPQHF TGTGCCAGCTCCACAGGGAGTAGCAATCAGCCCCAGCATTTT
TRBJ1-2 TRBV2 TRBD1 once CASSELPGGRYGYTF TGTGCCAGCAGTGAACTCCCAGGGGGACGGTATGGCTACACCTTC
TRBJ2-5 TRBV12-3/TRBV12-4 - - CASSSVEKETQYF TGTGCCAGCAGCTCGGTCGAAAAAGAGACCCAGTACTTC
TRBJ1-2 TRBV2 TRBD1 medium-sized CASRGDRGSLYGYTF TGTGCCAGCAGGGGAGACAGGGGCTCCCTCTATGGCTACACCTTC
TRBJ2-2 TRBV15 - - CATSREALLSGANTGELFF TGTGCCACCAGCAGAGAAGCCCTCTTGAGCGGAGCGAACACCGGGGAGCTGTTTTTT
TRBJ1-6 TRBV2 - - CASREVSSYNSPLHF TGTGCCAGCAGGGAAGTGAGCTCCTATAATTCACCCCTCCACTTT
TRBJ1-3 TRBV2 - - CASSGGGGNTIYF TGTGCCAGCAGTGGAGGGGGTGGAAACACCATATATTTT
TRBJ1-6 TRBV6-2/TRBV6-3 - - CASSPRGDYSYNSPLHF TGTGCCAGCAGCCCCCGCGGCGATTACTCCTATAATTCACCCCTCCACTTT
TRBJ2-5 TRBV7-8 TRBD2 - CASSSWTSGSETQYF TGTGCCAGCAGCTCGTGGACTAGCGGGTCAGAGACCCAGTACTTC
TRBJ2-3 TRBV7-2 TRBD1 - CASSARGTGGTDTQYF TGTGCCAGCAGCGCACGGGGGACAGGGGGCACAGATACGCAGTATTTT
TRBJ1-6 TRBV10-3 - once CAISERGLSNSPLHF TGTGCCATCAGTGAGCGGGGACTGAGTAATTCACCCCTCCACTTT
TRBJ2-6 TRBV27 TRBD1 - CASSPSRDRLSSGANVLTF TGTGCCAGCAGTCCGTCCCGGGACAGGCTCAGCTCTGGGGCCAACGTCCTGACTTTC
TRBJ2-3 TRBV29-1 - - CSVEDNGRVTGTQYF TGCAGCGTTGAAGATAACGGCAGGGTGACGGGTACGCAGTATTTT
TRBJ2-3 TRBV11-2 - - CASSLVPVDTQYF TGTGCCAGCAGCTTAGTTCCCGTCGATACGCAGTATTTT
TRBJ2-3 TRBV6-4 - - CASSVLGHTSDTQYF TGTGCCAGCAGTGTGCTGGGACACACTTCAGATACGCAGTATTTT
TRBJ2-3 TRBV3-1/TRBV3-2 - - CASSQAGGGPSTDTQYF TGTGCCAGCAGCCAAGCGGGGGGCGGGCCTAGCACAGATACGCAGTATTTT
TRBJ2-2 TRBV6-5 - - CASSYEGADTGELFF TGTGCCAGCAGTTACGAAGGGGCCGACACCGGGGAGCTGTTTTTT
TRBJ1-1 TRBV19 - - CASSIRGEAEAFF TGTGCCAGTAGTATACGGGGGGAGGCTGAAGCTTTCTTT
TRBJ1-1 TRBV28 - - CAVDRPAENTEAFF TGTGCCGTCGACAGGCCAGCCGAGAACACTGAAGCTTTCTTT
TRBJ1-1 TRBV5-1 - - CASSKLTSGNTEAFF TGCGCCAGCAGTAAGCTGACTTCCGGGAACACTGAAGCTTTCTTT
TRBJ1-2 TRBV27 TRBD1 - CASSLGTGANYGYTF TGTGCCAGCAGTTTAGGGACAGGGGCAAACTATGGCTACACCTTC
TRBJ2-3 TRBV30 TRBD2 once CAWTSGVTDTQYF TGTGCCTGGACTAGCGGAGTCACAGATACGCAGTATTTT